The 20 T cell receptor beta chains listed next were all sequenced from one sample in a study of blood T cell repertoires in COVID-19. Sequenced by immunoSEQ multiplex PCR; TCRdb stores in-frame clones only, minus some. The sample holds 54,000 or so clones, about four fifths seen once. Material: peripheral blood. The receptors shown here come from a woman aged 55-70 years with acute or convalescent COVID-19.

The rearrangement links TRBV18 to TRBJ2-5; D perhaps matches TRBD1 (8 bases). V gave up 3 bases and J gave up 5 bases, with 22 bases separating them. Germline V gene lookup returns CDR1 KGHSH and CDR2 LQKENI. CDR3 size: 17 residues. The CDR3 spells CASSPQTGGGFMETQYF. The CDR3 DNA reads TGTGCCAGCTCACCCCAAACAGGGGGGGGCTTTATGGAGACCCAGTACTTC.

V usage is TRBV21-1 and J usage is TRBJ1-1; the table's D call TRBD1 went unverified against the DNA. TRBV21-1 represents a pseudogene. The CDR3 totals 17 residues. CDR3 residues: CASSKKVLGQTNTEAFF. CDR3 DNA sequence: TGTGCCAGCAGCAAAAAGGTTCTGGGACAGACGAACACTGAAGCTTTCTTT.

This chain joins TRBV2 and TRBJ1-5; D is perhaps TRBD1 (5 bases). The V end was cut by 5 bases, the J end by 1 base, with 24 bases between. Germline lookup yields CDR1 SNHLY and CDR2 FYNNEI. The CDR3 contains 19 residues. The CDR3 here is CASSRFWYGRGQSNQPQHF. CDR3 coding DNA: TGTGCCAGCAGTCGGTTTTGGTACGGGAGGGGTCAGAGCAATCAGCCCCAGCATTTT.

The CDR3 DNA reads as TGTGCCAGCAGTCACAGGGTGGCCACTGAAGCTTTCTTT. Its translation is CASSHRVATEAFF. This sequence joins TRBV6-2 or TRBV6-3 and TRBJ1-1; TRBD1 is a possible D gene (6 bases). CDR1 is MNHEY, CDR2 SVGEGT, per germline. The germline V and J ends were trimmed by 5 bases and 4 bases, with 11 bases remaining between them. This CDR3 spans 13 amino acids.

CDR3 amino acids: CASSRDRSETQYF. CDR3 coding DNA: TGTGCCAGCAGCCGAGACAGAAGCGAGACCCAGTACTTC. This chain links TRBV5-4 with TRBJ2-5; D perhaps matches TRBD1 (5 bases). This CDR3 is built from 13 residues. Trimming pared 4 bases from V and 5 bases from J, leaving 12 bases between. In germline, CDR1 is SGHNT, CDR2 YYREEE (reference sequence).

V is TRBV7-9 and J is TRBJ1-5; 8 positions agree with TRBD1. The V and J ends lost 5 bases and 6 bases, in that order; junction bases with no gene match: 15. CDR3 length: 17 residues. The germline V gene has CDR1 SEHNR and CDR2 FQNEAQ (reference sequence). This chain's CDR3 is CASSPTQGAFGGQPQHF. In DNA form, the CDR3 reads TGTGCCAGCAGCCCCACGCAGGGGGCATTCGGGGGTCAGCCCCAGCATTTT. Together with reference TRBV7-9 and TRBJ1-5, the CDR3 gives the full variable domain: DTGVSQNPRHKITKRGQNVTFRCDPISEHNRLYWYRQTLGQGPEFLTYFQNEAQLEKSRLLSDRFSAERPKGSFSTLEIQRTEQGDSAMYLCASSPTQGAFGGQPQHFGDGTRLSIL.

This chain uses TRBV28 with TRBJ2-2; D might be TRBD1 (6 bases). The CDR3 loop spans 16 amino acids. V shed 2 bases and J shed 0 bases, with 10 bases lying between them. CDR1 is MDHEN, CDR2 SYDVKM, per germline. The CDR3 here is CASSLAGATNTGELFF. The DNA for the CDR3 is TGTGCCAGCAGTTTAGCAGGGGCCACGAACACCGGGGAGCTGTTTTTT.

This chain joins TRBV9 and TRBJ2-2; 11 bases match TRBD1. From germline, CDR1 is SGDLS and CDR2 YYNGEE. CDR3 size: 17 residues. Unmatched junction bases numbered 4, after V lost 3 bases and J lost 0 bases. Written as DNA, the CDR3 is TGTGCCAGCAGCGGTAGGGACAGGGGGACGAACACCGGGGAGCTGTTTTTT. It specifies CASSGRDRGTNTGELFF.

This clone appeared a single time. The chain couples TRBV5-1 to TRBJ1-5; 7 nucleotides align to TRBD1. The V gene's germline CDR1 is SGHRS and CDR2 YFSETQ. The CDR3 length is 15 residues. J gave up 4 bases and V 4 bases, and 8 bases lay outside the gene matches. CDR3 DNA: TGCGCCAGCAGCCCCGAGGGGGCGTTAAATCAGCCCCAGCATTTT. This gives the protein CASSPEGALNQPQHF.

The chain has TRBV2 and TRBJ2-7; TRBD2 matches at 13 bases. Losses at the gene ends were 4 bases for V and 2 bases for J; bases not matched to a gene: 5. The CDR3 is 16 residues long. From germline, CDR1 is SNHLY and CDR2 FYNNEI. As DNA, the CDR3 is TGTGCCAGCAGTGGACTAGCGGGAGGAATAACCTACGAGCAGTACTTC. Translation gives CASSGLAGGITYEQYF.

The CDR3 sequence is CASSALGGSNQPQHF. Written as DNA, the CDR3 is TGTGCCAGCAGCGCTCTGGGGGGGAGCAATCAGCCCCAGCATTTT. The V gene is TRBV9, the J gene TRBJ1-5; D may be TRBD1 (5 bases). V was shortened by 3 bases and J by 1 base, with 11 bases between the two germline ends. CDR1 is SGDLS and CDR2 is YYNGEE in the germline V gene. CDR3 length: 15 residues.

This rearrangement joins TRBV21-1 to TRBJ2-3; the listed D gene, TRBD2, was not tested against the DNA. TRBV21-1 is annotated as a pseudogene. This CDR3 has 17 residues. The CDR3 loop reads CASRERLGLVSTDTQYF. CDR3 DNA sequence: TGTGCCAGCAGAGAACGGCTGGGACTAGTAAGCACAGATACGCAGTATTTT.

This clone was counted only a few times. This sequence joins TRBV2 and TRBJ2-6, with TRBD1 identical over 7 bases. V shed 5 bases, J shed 0 bases, and the junction held 7 bases outside the gene matches. CDR1 and CDR2 (germline): SNHLY, FYNNEI. This CDR3 has 17 amino acids. CDR3 nucleotides: TGTGCCAGCAGTCCCCGACAGGGAAGCTCTGGGGCCAACGTCCTGACTTTC. Translating it yields CASSPRQGSSGANVLTF.

The CDR3 region has the DNA TGTGCCAGCAGTTGGCGTCATGGACAGGGACTAATCCCCTACGAGCAGTACTTC. Translated: CASSWRHGQGLIPYEQYF. V usage is TRBV27 and J usage is TRBJ2-7; D might be TRBD1 (8 bases). The CDR3 has 18 residues. V was trimmed by 4 bases and J by 2 bases, leaving 24 bases between them. CDR1 and CDR2 from the germline V gene are MNHEY and SMNVEV (reference sequence).

This rearrangement joins TRBV20-1 to TRBJ1-1, with 9 bases fitting TRBD1. This CDR3 is 11 amino acids long. Trimming took 5 bases from V and 8 from J; bases not matched to a gene: 3. Germline CDR1 is DFQATT and CDR2 is SNEGSKA (reference sequence). The CDR3 loop is CSAPDRGEAFF. CDR3 sequence (DNA): TGCAGTGCTCCGGACAGGGGAGAAGCTTTCTTT.

This chain joins TRBV29-1 and TRBJ2-1, with TRBD1 as a possible D gene (6 bases). V lost 7 bases to trimming and J lost 5 bases, with 27 bases between them. The CDR3 runs to 17 residues. CDR1 is SQVTM, CDR2 ANQGSEA, per germline. The CDR3 reads CSEVRIGGSKGNNEQFF. CDR3 nucleotide sequence: TGCAGCGAGGTTAGGATAGGGGGTAGTAAGGGGAACAATGAGCAGTTCTTC.

This clone was recorded only once. V gene TRBV11-3 combines with J gene TRBJ1-1, with D hard to call. V was shortened by 2 bases and J by 1 base, with 5 bases between the two germline ends. Germline V gives CDR1 SGHNT, CDR2 YENEEA. This CDR3 has 13 residues. For the CDR3, the DNA is TGTGCCAGCAGCTTAACCAGGAACACTGAAGCTTTCTTT. Translated, it gives CASSLTRNTEAFF.

This clone was counted only a few times. The genes are TRBV18 and TRBJ1-4; no definite D call. CDR3 size: 15 residues. The V and J ends lost 3 bases and 4 bases respectively, with 12 bases between them. Germline V gene sequence: CDR1 KGHSH, CDR2 LQKENI. Here the CDR3 DNA reads TGTGCCAGCTCACCCCCCAGCGGAGGTAATGAAAAACTGTTTTTT. This sequence encodes CASSPPSGGNEKLFF.

This chain links TRBV7-9 with TRBJ1-3; perhaps TRBD1 as D (5 bases). V lost 6 bases, J lost 1 base, and 10 bases lay in between. Germline CDR1 and CDR2: SEHNR and FQNEAQ (reference sequence). The CDR3 loop spans 14 amino acids. DNA for the CDR3: TGTGCCAGCAGTGACACAGGATCTGGAAACACCATATATTTT. Translating gives CASSDTGSGNTIYF.

The CDR3 bases are TGTGCCATCAGTCCCGGGACAGGGGTCGCAGATACGCAGTATTTT. Translation: CAISPGTGVADTQYF. This chain joins TRBV10-3 and TRBJ2-3, with 10 bases matching TRBD1. V trimming: 5 bases; J trimming: 4 bases; junction bases outside the gene matches: 6. Germline V CDR1 and CDR2: ENHRY, SYGVKD. This CDR3 spans 15 amino acids.